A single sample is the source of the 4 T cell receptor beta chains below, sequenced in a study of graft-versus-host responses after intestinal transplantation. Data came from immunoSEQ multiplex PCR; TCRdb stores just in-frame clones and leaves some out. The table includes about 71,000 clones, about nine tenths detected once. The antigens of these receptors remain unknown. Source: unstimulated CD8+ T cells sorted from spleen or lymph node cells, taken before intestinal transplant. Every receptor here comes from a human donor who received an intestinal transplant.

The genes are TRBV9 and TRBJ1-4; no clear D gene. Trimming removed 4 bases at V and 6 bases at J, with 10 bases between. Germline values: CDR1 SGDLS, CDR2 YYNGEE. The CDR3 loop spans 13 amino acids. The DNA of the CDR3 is TGTGCCAGCAGCCCCCGGGAGGATGAAAAACTGTTTTTT. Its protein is CASSPREDEKLFF.

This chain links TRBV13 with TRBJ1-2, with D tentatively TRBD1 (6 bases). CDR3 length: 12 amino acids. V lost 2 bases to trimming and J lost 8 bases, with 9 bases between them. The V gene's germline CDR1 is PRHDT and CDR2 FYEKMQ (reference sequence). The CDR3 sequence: CASSLRTAGYTF. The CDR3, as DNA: TGTGCCAGCAGCTTACGGACAGCCGGCTACACCTTC.

CDR3 DNA sequence: TGTGCCAGCAGCTCCGGACAGCTAGGGGAGACCCAGTACTTC. As protein: CASSSGQLGETQYF. The chain links TRBV5-6 to TRBJ2-5; D might be TRBD1 (6 bases). CDR1 is SGHDT, CDR2 YYEEEE, per germline. V was trimmed by 3 bases and J by 5 bases, leaving 14 bases between them. The CDR3 loop spans 14 amino acids. Full variable domain (outside the CDR3, taken from reference TRBV5-6 and TRBJ2-5): DAGVTQSPTHLIKTRGQQVTLRCSPKSGHDTVSWYQQALGQGPQFIFQYYEEEERQRGNFPDRFSGHQFPNYSSELNVNALLLGDSALYLCASSSGQLGETQYFGPGTRLLVL.

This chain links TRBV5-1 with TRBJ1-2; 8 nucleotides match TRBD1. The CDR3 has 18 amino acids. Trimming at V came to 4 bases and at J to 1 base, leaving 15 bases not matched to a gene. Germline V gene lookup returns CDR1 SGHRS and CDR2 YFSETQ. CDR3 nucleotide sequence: TGCGCCAGCAGCCCAAGACAGGGGACAACCAAGATTAACTATGGCTACACCTTC. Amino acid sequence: CASSPRQGTTKINYGYTF.